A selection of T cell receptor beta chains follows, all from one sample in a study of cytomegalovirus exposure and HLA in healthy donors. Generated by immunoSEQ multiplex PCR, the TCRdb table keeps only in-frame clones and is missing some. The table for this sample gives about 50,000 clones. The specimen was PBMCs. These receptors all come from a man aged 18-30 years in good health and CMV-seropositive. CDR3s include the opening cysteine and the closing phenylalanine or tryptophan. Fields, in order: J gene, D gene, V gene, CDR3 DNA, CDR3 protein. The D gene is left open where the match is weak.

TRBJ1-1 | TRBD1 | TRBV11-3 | TGTGCCAGCAGCTACCTACAGGGGGCGAGGACTGAAGCTTTCTTT | CASSYLQGARTEAFF
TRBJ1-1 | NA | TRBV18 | TGTGCCAGCTCACCCTATACTATCTCTACGGACACTGAAGCTTTCTTT | CASSPYTISTDTEAFF
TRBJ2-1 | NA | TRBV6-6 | TGTGCCAGCCGGGATTCAACGGGCGATGAGCAGTTCTTC | CASRDSTGDEQFF
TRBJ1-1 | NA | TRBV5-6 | TGTGCCAGCAGCTTGGCGGGGGTCAGCACTGAAGCTTTCTTT | CASSLAGVSTEAFF
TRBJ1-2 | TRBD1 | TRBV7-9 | TGTGCCAGCAGCAGGACAGGGAGAGGCAACTATGGCTACACCTTC | CASSRTGRGNYGYTF
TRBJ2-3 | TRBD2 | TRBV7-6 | TGTGCCAGCAGCTTATATATCCGGACTAGTGGAGCCACAGATACGCAGTATTTT | CASSLYIRTSGATDTQYF
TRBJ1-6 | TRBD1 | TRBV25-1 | TGTGCCACCGGGGACAGGGGTAATTCACCCCTCCACTTT | CATGDRGNSPLHF
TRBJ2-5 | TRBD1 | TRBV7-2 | TGTGCCAGCACCGAACAGGGGCAGGTCCAAGAGACCCAGTACTTC | CASTEQGQVQETQYF
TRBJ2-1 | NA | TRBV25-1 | TGTGCCAGCAGTGAAGGTCCAGCAGCGAGCTCCTACAATGAGCAGTTCTTC | CASSEGPAASSYNEQFF
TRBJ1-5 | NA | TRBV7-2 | TGTGCCAGCAGCTTAGCGCTGGGGGGGGCTCAGCCCCAGCATTTT | CASSLALGGAQPQHF
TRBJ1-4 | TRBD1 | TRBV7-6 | TGTGCCAGCAGCCTCCGACAGGGGGCAGCTAATGAAAAACTGTTTTTT | CASSLRQGAANEKLFF
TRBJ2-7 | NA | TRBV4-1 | TGCGCCAGCAGCCAAGTGTGGGACAACGTATACGAGCAGTACTTC | CASSQVWDNVYEQYF
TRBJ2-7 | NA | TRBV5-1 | TGCGCCAGCAGCGCCGGTAGCGGCTACGAGCAGTACTTC | CASSAGSGYEQYF
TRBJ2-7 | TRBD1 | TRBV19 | TGTGCCAGTAGTCCTCCGGACAGGGCAGGATACGAGCAGTACTTC | CASSPPDRAGYEQYF
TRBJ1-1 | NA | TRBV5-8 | TGTGCCAGCAGCCTGCGACAGGAGGTGCTCGAAGCTTTCTTT | CASSLRQEVLEAFF
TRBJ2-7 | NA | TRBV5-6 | TGTGCCAGCAGCTTGGACAGGCCTCCCTACGAGCAGTACTTC | CASSLDRPPYEQYF
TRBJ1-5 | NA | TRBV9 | TGTGCCAGCAGCGTAGGATCAGGGTCAGGGCCCCAGCATTTT | CASSVGSGSGPQHF
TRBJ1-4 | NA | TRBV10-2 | TGCGCCAGCACGGGACACCTTAATGAAAAACTGTTTTTT | CASTGHLNEKLFF
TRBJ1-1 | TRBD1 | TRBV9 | TGTGCCAGCAGCGTGAATCAGGGGGCGAGTGAAGCTTTCTTT | CASSVNQGASEAFF
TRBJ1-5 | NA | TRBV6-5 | TGTGCCAGCAGTCCTATGACAGCCTCGGTTCAGCCCCAGCATTTT | CASSPMTASVQPQHF
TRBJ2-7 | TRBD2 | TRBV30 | TGTGCCTGGAGCCGGCTAGCGGGAGTCTTCGAGCAGTACTTC | CAWSRLAGVFEQYF
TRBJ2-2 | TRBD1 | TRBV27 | TGTGCCAGCAGTTTAGTGACAGGGGCCGGGGAGCTGTTTTTT | CASSLVTGAGELFF
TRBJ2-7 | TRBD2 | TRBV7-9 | TGTGCCAGCTCTTTCGCGGGGGAGTACGAGCAGTACTTC | CASSFAGEYEQYF